This T cell receptor beta chain was documented in a study of response to subunit inactivated influenza vaccine. TCRdb called the RT-PCR reads again in MiXCR, with one record for every CDR3 protein. The data show fewer than 550,000 distinct CDR3 sequences, less than 30% seen once. Sequencing was performed on CD4+ T cells sorted from PBMCs, taken approximately 5 days after vaccination. The source of this sequence is a man aged 45-65 years who received an inactivated influenza vaccine.

In DNA form, the CDR3 reads TGTGCCAGCAGAGAAAGGAGGGAAAAACTGTTTTTT. It encodes CASRERREKLFF. The rearrangement joins TRBV6-1 to TRBJ1-4; D is undetermined. The CDR3 has 12 amino acids. V was shortened by 6 bases and J by 8 bases, with 10 bases between the two germline ends. CDR1 is MNHNS, CDR2 SASEGT, per germline.